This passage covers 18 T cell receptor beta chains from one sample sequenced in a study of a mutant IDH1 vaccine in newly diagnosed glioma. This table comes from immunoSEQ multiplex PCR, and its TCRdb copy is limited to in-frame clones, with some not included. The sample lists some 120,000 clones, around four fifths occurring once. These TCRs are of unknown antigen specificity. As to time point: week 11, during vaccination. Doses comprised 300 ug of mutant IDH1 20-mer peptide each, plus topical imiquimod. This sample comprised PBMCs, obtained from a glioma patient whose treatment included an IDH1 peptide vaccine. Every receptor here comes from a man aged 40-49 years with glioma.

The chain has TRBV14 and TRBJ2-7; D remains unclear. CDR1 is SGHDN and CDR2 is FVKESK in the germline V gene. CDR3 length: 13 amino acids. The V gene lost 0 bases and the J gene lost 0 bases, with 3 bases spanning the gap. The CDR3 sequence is CASSQDFSYEQYF. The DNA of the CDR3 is TGTGCCAGCAGCCAAGATTTCTCCTACGAGCAGTACTTC.

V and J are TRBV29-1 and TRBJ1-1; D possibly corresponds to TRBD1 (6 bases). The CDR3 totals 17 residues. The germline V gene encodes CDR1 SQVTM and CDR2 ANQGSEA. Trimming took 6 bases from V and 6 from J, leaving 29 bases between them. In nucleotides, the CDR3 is TGCAGCGTGGGAACCACAGGGAGGGGGAAGTCAAGGGCTGAAGCTTTCTTT. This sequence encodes CSVGTTGRGKSRAEAFF.

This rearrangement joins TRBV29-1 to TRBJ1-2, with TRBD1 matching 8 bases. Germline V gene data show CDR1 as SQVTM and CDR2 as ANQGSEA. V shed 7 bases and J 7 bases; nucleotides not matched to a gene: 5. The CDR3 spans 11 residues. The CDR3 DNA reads TGCAGCGCCGGACAGGGCCCTGGCTACACCTTC. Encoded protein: CSAGQGPGYTF.

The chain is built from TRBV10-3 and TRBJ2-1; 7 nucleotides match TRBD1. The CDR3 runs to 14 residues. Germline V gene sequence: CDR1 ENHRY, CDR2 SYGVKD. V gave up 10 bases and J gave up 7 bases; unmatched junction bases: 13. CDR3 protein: CASRDSLGYNEQFF. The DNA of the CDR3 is TGTGCCAGCCGGGACAGCCTAGGGTATAATGAGCAGTTCTTC.

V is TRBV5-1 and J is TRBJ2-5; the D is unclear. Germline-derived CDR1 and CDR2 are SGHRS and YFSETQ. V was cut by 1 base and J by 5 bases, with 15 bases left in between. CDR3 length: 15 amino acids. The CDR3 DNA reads TGCGCCAGCAGCTTGAGTCCGACCGGCGCGGAGACCCAGTACTTC. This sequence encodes CASSLSPTGAETQYF.

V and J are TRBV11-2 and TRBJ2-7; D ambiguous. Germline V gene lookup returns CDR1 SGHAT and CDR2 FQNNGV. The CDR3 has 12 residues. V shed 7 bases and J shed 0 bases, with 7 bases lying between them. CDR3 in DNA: TGTGCCAGCACCGCGAGCTCCTACGAGCAGTACTTC. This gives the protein CASTASSYEQYF.

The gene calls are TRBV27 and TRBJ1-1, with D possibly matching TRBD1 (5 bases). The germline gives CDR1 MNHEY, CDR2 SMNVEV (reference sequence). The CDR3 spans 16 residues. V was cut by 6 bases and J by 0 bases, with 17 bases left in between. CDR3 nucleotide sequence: TGTGCCAGCAGCTGGGACGGACGGACCCTGAACACTGAAGCTTTCTTT. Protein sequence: CASSWDGRTLNTEAFF.

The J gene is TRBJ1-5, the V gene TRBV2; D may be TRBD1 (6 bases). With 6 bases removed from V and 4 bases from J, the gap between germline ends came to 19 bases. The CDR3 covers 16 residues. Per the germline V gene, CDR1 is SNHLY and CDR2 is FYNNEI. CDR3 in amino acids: CASRDSPLNQNQPQHF. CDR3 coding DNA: TGTGCCAGCAGGGACAGCCCCCTAAACCAAAATCAGCCCCAGCATTTT.

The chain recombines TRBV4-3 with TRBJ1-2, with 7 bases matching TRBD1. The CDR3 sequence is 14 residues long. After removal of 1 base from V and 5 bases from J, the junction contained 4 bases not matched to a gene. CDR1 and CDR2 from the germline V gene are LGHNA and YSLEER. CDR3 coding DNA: TGCGCCAGCAGCCAAGTTACAGGGGTGTATGGCTACACCTTC. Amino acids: CASSQVTGVYGYTF.

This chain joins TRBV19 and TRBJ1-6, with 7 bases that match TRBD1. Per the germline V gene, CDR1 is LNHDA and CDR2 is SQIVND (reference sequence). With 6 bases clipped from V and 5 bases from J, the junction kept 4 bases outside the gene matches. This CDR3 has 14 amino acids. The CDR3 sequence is CASRQGSNNSPLHF. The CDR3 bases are TGTGCCAGTAGACAGGGGTCAAATAATTCACCCCTCCACTTT.

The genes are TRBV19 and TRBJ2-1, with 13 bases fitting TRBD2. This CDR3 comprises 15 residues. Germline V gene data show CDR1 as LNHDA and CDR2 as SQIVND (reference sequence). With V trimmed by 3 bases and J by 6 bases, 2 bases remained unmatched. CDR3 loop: CASSIRLAGGNEQFF. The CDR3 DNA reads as TGTGCCAGTAGTATTCGACTAGCGGGAGGCAATGAGCAGTTCTTC.

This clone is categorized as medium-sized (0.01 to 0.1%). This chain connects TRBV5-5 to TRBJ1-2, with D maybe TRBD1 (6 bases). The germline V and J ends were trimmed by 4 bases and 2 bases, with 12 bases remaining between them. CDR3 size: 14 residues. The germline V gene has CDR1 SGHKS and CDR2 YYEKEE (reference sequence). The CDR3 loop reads CASSPGHPNYGYTF. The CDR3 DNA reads TGTGCCAGCAGCCCGGGACATCCGAACTATGGCTACACCTTC.

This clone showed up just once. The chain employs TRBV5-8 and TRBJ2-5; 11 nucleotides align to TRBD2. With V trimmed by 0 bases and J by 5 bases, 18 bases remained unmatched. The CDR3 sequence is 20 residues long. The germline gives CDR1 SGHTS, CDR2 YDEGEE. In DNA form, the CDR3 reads TGTGCCAGCAGCTTGGAGGGACCGGGACTAGCGGAGGATGGTGAGGAGACCCAGTACTTC. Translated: CASSLEGPGLAEDGEETQYF.

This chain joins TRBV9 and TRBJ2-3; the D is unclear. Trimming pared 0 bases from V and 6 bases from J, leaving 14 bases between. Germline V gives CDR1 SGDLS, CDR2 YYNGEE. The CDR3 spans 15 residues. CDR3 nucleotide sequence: TGTGCCAGCAGCGTAGCTTACAGAAAACCTGATACGCAGTATTTT. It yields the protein CASSVAYRKPDTQYF. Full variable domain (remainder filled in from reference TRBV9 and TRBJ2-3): DSGVTQTPKHLITATGQRVTLRCSPRSGDLSVYWYQQSLDQGLQFLIQYYNGEERAKGNILERFSAQQFPDLHSELNLSSLELGDSALYFCASSVAYRKPDTQYFGPGTRLTVL.

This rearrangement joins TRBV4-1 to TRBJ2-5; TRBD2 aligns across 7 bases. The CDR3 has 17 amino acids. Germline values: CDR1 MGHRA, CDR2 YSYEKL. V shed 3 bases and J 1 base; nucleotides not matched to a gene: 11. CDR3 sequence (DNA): TGCGCCAGCAGCCACCTCCCCACCGGGGGGACCCAAGAGACCCAGTACTTC. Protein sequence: CASSHLPTGGTQETQYF.

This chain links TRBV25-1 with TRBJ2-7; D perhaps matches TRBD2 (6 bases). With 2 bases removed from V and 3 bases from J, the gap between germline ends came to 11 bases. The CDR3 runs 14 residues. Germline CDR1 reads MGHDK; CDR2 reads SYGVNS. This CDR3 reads CASSEPGTYYEQYF. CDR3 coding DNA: TGTGCCAGCAGTGAACCGGGGACTTACTACGAGCAGTACTTC.

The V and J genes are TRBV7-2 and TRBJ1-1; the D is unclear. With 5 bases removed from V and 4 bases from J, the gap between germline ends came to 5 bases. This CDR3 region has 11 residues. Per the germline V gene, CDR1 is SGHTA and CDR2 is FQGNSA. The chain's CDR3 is CASSPLTEAFF. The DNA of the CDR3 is TGTGCCAGCAGCCCCCTCACTGAAGCTTTCTTT.

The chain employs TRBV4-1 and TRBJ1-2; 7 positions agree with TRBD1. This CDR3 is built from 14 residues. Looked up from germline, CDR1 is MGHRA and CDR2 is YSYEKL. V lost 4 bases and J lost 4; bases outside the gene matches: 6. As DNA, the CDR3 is TGCGCCAGCAGCCGGGAGACAGGGATCTATGGCTACACCTTC. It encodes CASSRETGIYGYTF.